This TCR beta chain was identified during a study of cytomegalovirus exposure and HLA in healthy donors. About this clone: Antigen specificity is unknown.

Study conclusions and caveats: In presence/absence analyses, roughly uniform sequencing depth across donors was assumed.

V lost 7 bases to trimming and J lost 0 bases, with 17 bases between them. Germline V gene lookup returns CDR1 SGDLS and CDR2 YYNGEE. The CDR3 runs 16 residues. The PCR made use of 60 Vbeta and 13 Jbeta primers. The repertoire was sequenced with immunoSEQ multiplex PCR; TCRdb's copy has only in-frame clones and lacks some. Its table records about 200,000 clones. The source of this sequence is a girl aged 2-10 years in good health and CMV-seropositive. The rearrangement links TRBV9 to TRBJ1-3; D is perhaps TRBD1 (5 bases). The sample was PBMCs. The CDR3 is CASGAGSHNSGNTIYF. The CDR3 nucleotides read TGTGCCAGCGGGGCTGGATCACACAACTCTGGAAACACCATATATTTT.